This T cell receptor (beta chain) was documented in a study of regulatory T cells in long-lasting Graves disease. Time point indicated: newly diagnosed GD, antithyroid drugs for less than 3 months. The TCR library used RNA extracted from PBMCs. Patients were enrolled at an endocrinology department in Xi'an, China. V trimming: 2 bases; J trimming: 4 bases; junction bases outside the gene matches: 13. The CDR3 spans 17 residues. Germline CDR1 reads DFQATT; CDR2 reads SNEGSKA (reference sequence). Arm-PCR of CDR3 regions with iRepertoire HTBI primers generated TCR beta libraries. TCRdb redid the calling of the multiplex PCR reads with MiXCR, one entry per CDR3 protein. There are approximately 350,000 distinct CDR3 sequences in the sample; around 15% occur only once, and 30% lies in the top ten. This clonotype was seen ten or more times. These data were likewise used in another study, on T cells in Graves' hyperthyroidism and ophthalmopathy. That paper adds: Blood also showed most of the thyroid clonotypes that were expanded above 0.001.

This material consisted of peripheral blood mononuclear cells (PBMCs), taken at new diagnosis, from a patient treated with antithyroid drugs. This sequence was found in a man aged 35 to 55 with Graves disease. V and J are TRBV20-1 and TRBJ2-1; TRBD1 aligns across 8 bases. The DNA of the CDR3 is TGCAGTGCTAGACCCCGGACAGGGAGGACAATGTACAATGAGCAGTTCTTC. It specifies CSARPRTGRTMYNEQFF.